These 9 T cell receptor beta chains came from one sample sequenced in a study of identical twins. Via MiXCR, TCRdb re-called the 5' RACE reads, giving one row per CDR3 protein. The sample shows 450,000 or so distinct CDR3 sequences, approximately 24% of them seen only once. In addition, the sample was reused for a study of T cells expressing NK-cell markers.

Material: CD4+ T cells sorted from blood. These receptors originate from a woman aged 18-35 years in good health.

The gene calls are TRBV7-2 and TRBJ2-5, with TRBD1 matching 7 bases. V was pared by 6 bases and J by 5 bases, with 12 bases of the junction left unmatched. Germline CDR1 and CDR2: SGHTA and FQGNSA. The CDR3 length is 15 residues. The CDR3 protein is CASSPNTGAGETQYF. The CDR3 DNA is TGTGCCAGCAGTCCCAATACAGGGGCTGGGGAGACCCAGTACTTC.

V usage is TRBV7-8 and J usage is TRBJ2-7; 11 bases match TRBD2. Germline trimming cut 3 bases from V and 5 bases from J; bases unmatched to any gene: 9. The CDR3 sequence is 16 residues long. Germline values: CDR1 SGHVS, CDR2 FQNEAQ. In nucleotides, the CDR3 is TGTGCCAGCAGCTTTTCCACCGGGACTAGCGGCCACGAGCAGTACTTC. Translated, it gives CASSFSTGTSGHEQYF.

The V and J genes are TRBV9 and TRBJ1-2, with D possibly being TRBD1 (5 bases). V lost 3 bases and J 3 bases, leaving 15 bases between the germline ends. Germline CDR1 is SGDLS and CDR2 is YYNGEE. The CDR3 sequence is 15 residues long. CDR3 region: CASSAGPRRDYGYTF. CDR3 bases: TGTGCCAGCAGCGCAGGGCCTCGCCGAGACTATGGCTACACCTTC.

The V call is TRBV7-2, the J call TRBJ1-4, with D possibly TRBD1 on 5 matching bases. Trimming removed 5 bases at V and 7 bases at J, with 11 bases between. From germline, CDR1 is SGHTA and CDR2 FQGNSA. CDR3 length: 13 amino acids. This chain's CDR3 is CASSPPGVEKLFF. The DNA for the CDR3 is TGTGCCAGCAGCCCGCCGGGGGTTGAAAAACTGTTTTTT.

This clonotype was detected only a few times. The gene calls are TRBV20-1 and TRBJ2-7; the match to TRBD1 covers 12 bases. CDR1 and CDR2 (germline): DFQATT, SNEGSKA (reference sequence). V was clipped by 6 bases and J by 3 bases; unmatched bases: 6. This CDR3 is 14 amino acids long. The DNA for the CDR3 is TGCAGTGCGGGACAGGGGGCTGGGGGCTACGAGCAGTACTTC. Protein product: CSAGQGAGGYEQYF.

V gene TRBV12-3 or TRBV12-4 combines with J gene TRBJ1-2; D is unclear. The CDR3 spans 12 residues. V was pared by 8 bases and J by 1 base, with 8 bases between. The CDR3 region has the DNA TGTGCCAGCCGGACCAGTAACTATGGCTACACCTTC. Its protein product is CASRTSNYGYTF.

In its sample, this clonotype was seen once. This CDR3 reads CASSLNGLDTEAFF. The CDR3 DNA reads TGCGCCAGCAGCTTGAACGGGCTGGACACTGAAGCTTTCTTT. The chain carries TRBV5-1 and TRBJ1-1; D is ambiguous. The CDR3 spans 14 residues. V lost 1 base and J lost 3, with 10 bases in between. The germline V gene encodes CDR1 SGHRS and CDR2 YFSETQ.

The rearrangement joins TRBV30 to TRBJ2-3; D is unresolved. Germline V lookup: CDR1 GTSNPN, CDR2 SVGIG (reference sequence). CDR3 size: 15 residues. The ends were cut back, 0 bases at V and 0 bases at J, with 10 bases in the middle. The CDR3: CAWSVSPTSTDTQYF. In DNA form, the CDR3 reads TGTGCCTGGAGTGTATCGCCAACTAGCACAGATACGCAGTATTTT.

The chain carries TRBV11-3 and TRBJ2-1; 8 bases line up with TRBD2. Germline CDR1 and CDR2: SGHNT and YENEEA. The junction had 5 bases not matched to a gene; V was cut back by 4 bases and J by 3 bases. This CDR3 has 15 amino acids. CDR3 sequence: CASSSGSGSYNEQFF. DNA of the CDR3: TGTGCCAGCAGCTCTGGGAGCGGGAGCTACAATGAGCAGTTCTTC.